What follows are 21 T cell receptor beta chains derived from one specimen sequenced in a study of blood T cell repertoires in COVID-19. Using immunoSEQ multiplex PCR, the repertoire was profiled, and TCRdb retains in-frame clones only, with some absent. The table lists 100,000 to 150,000 clones, 86% of them singletons. Sequenced: peripheral blood. The receptors come from a human donor in a cohort sampled during active COVID-19.

Ten or more counts support this clone. The genes are TRBV10-1 and TRBJ1-1; no clear D. Germline V lookup: CDR1 WNHNN, CDR2 SYGVQD (reference sequence). The CDR3 covers 15 residues. V shed 3 bases and J shed 3 bases, with 14 bases lying between them. The CDR3 protein is CASSDYALGDTEAFF. DNA for the CDR3: TGCGCCAGCAGTGATTATGCCCTCGGGGACACTGAAGCTTTCTTT.

V is TRBV6-2 or TRBV6-3 and J is TRBJ1-4; TRBD1 matches at 7 bases. Unmatched junction bases numbered 9, after V lost 5 bases and J lost 0 bases. Germline CDR1 is MNHEY and CDR2 is SVGEGT. CDR3 length: 17 amino acids. The chain's CDR3 is CASSNRGRLATNEKLFF. CDR3 bases: TGTGCCAGCAGTAACAGGGGCCGGTTGGCAACTAATGAAAAACTGTTTTTT.

This chain links TRBV2 with TRBJ1-5; 9 bases map to TRBD1. The CDR3 loop spans 15 amino acids. Trimming removed 6 bases from V and 6 bases from J; junction bases left unmatched: 9. The germline CDR1 and CDR2 sequences are SNHLY and FYNNEI. DNA of the CDR3: TGTGCCAGCAGCGAACGAACAGGGGGCGGTCAGCCCCAGCATTTT. Encoded protein: CASSERTGGGQPQHF.

The V and J genes are TRBV7-3 and TRBJ2-3; D uncertain. The CDR3 is made up of 13 amino acids. V gave up 2 bases and J gave up 2 bases, with 5 bases separating them. Germline CDR1 is SGHTA and CDR2 is FQGTGA. Here the CDR3 reads CASSLHTTDTQYF. CDR3 bases: TGTGCCAGCAGCTTACACACCACAGATACGCAGTATTTT.

The chain recombines TRBV27 with TRBJ2-1, with 8 bases fitting TRBD2. CDR3 length: 15 amino acids. CDR1 MNHEY and CDR2 SMNVEV come from the germline V gene (reference sequence). The junction had 7 bases not matched to a gene; V was cut back by 4 bases and J by 5 bases. CDR3 loop: CASSSLAGGNNEQFF. The CDR3 nucleotides read TGTGCCAGCAGTTCCCTAGCGGGTGGGAACAATGAGCAGTTCTTC.

The V gene is TRBV30, the J gene TRBJ2-7, with no clear D. CDR1 and CDR2 from the germline V gene are GTSNPN and SVGIG (reference sequence). V was clipped by 1 base and J by 3 bases, with 4 bases between them. This CDR3 region has 11 residues. The CDR3 DNA reads TGTGCCTGGAGTGACTACTACGAGCAGTACTTC. Translation gives CAWSDYYEQYF.

This chain links TRBV11-3 with TRBJ2-5, with D perhaps TRBD1 (5 bases). CDR1 SGHNT and CDR2 YENEEA come from the germline V gene. V was pared by 0 bases and J by 7 bases, with 15 bases between. The CDR3 length is 15 residues. CDR3 region: CASSLDGAESRTQYF. DNA of the CDR3: TGTGCCAGCAGCTTAGATGGGGCGGAGAGCCGGACCCAGTACTTC.

The chain employs TRBV5-1 and TRBJ2-3, with a possible D match to TRBD1 (6 bases). V was pared by 5 bases and J by 0 bases, with 10 bases between. Per the germline V gene, CDR1 is SGHRS and CDR2 is YFSETQ. CDR3 length equals 14 residues. This CDR3 reads CASSGGGSTDTQYF. The CDR3 DNA reads TGCGCCAGCAGTGGGGGCGGAAGCACAGATACGCAGTATTTT. The variable domain in full, with the rest retrieved from reference TRBV5-1 and TRBJ2-3, is KAGVTQTPRYLIKTRGQQVTLSCSPISGHRSVSWYQQTPGQGLQFLFEYFSETQRNKGNFPGRFSGRQFSNSRSEMNVSTLELGDSALYLCASSGGGSTDTQYFGPGTRLTVL.

About this clone itself: The sample holds other DNA sequences that translate to the same CDR3. This chain connects TRBV4-1 to TRBJ2-7, with 8 bases lining up with TRBD2. CDR3 length: 16 amino acids. V lost 1 base, J lost 0 bases, and 5 bases stayed unmatched. Per germline, CDR1 MGHRA and CDR2 YSYEKL. CDR3 loop: CASSQGSGGSSYEQYF. For the CDR3, the DNA is TGCGCCAGCAGCCAAGGGTCGGGAGGGAGCTCCTACGAGCAGTACTTC.

This clone came up once. The V call is TRBV27, the J call TRBJ2-1, with D maybe TRBD2 (6 bases). Trimming stripped 4 bases from V and 6 bases from J, with 13 bases between. This CDR3 contains 14 residues. CDR1 is MNHEY and CDR2 is SMNVEV in the germline V gene (reference sequence). The CDR3 here is CASSSIPSANEQFF. The DNA of the CDR3 is TGTGCCAGCAGTTCAATTCCTAGCGCCAATGAGCAGTTCTTC.

The chain links TRBV5-4 to TRBJ2-1; 7 bases are a match to TRBD2. This CDR3 contains 15 residues. Germline lookup yields CDR1 SGHNT and CDR2 YYREEE (reference sequence). With V trimmed by 3 bases and J by 7 bases, 10 bases remained unmatched. As DNA, the CDR3 is TGTGCCAGCAGCTCATCGGTAGCGGGCATGAATGAGCAGTTCTTC. As protein: CASSSSVAGMNEQFF.

This clone showed up just once. This sequence joins TRBV6-5 and TRBJ1-2, with 8 bases matching TRBD1. CDR3 length: 14 residues. Germline lookup yields CDR1 MNHEY and CDR2 SVGAGI. The V gene end was trimmed by 6 bases and the J gene end by 4 bases; junction bases not matched to a gene: 7. The DNA of the CDR3 is TGTGCCAGCAGAGGACAGGGTAGGGGCTATGGCTACACCTTC. This codes for CASRGQGRGYGYTF.

The chain couples TRBV6-5 to TRBJ2-4; D is unresolved. V was cut by 7 bases and J by 0 bases, with 10 bases left in between. CDR1 and CDR2 (germline): MNHEY, SVGAGI. The CDR3 is 14 residues long. The CDR3 protein is CASTPTKAKNIQYF. CDR3 DNA sequence: TGTGCCAGCACCCCAACAAAAGCCAAAAACATTCAGTACTTC.

The CDR3 loop is CASSSGLVGRYEQYF. DNA of the CDR3: TGCGCCAGCAGCTCAGGACTAGTCGGGCGCTACGAGCAGTACTTC. The V and J genes are TRBV5-1 and TRBJ2-7; 7 positions agree with TRBD2. This CDR3 spans 15 amino acids. V was clipped by 3 bases and J by 3 bases; unmatched bases: 9. From germline, CDR1 is SGHRS and CDR2 YFSETQ.

The chain recombines TRBV7-2 with TRBJ1-5; D call uncertain. Deletions cut 1 base from V and 4 bases from J, with 8 bases between. The germline gives CDR1 SGHTA, CDR2 FQGNSA. There are 14 residues in the CDR3. The CDR3 bases are TGTGCCAGCAGCTTAGTGGCGGGTAATCAGCCCCAGCATTTT. Protein: CASSLVAGNQPQHF. Combining the CDR3 with reference TRBV7-2 and TRBJ1-5 gives the whole variable domain GAGVSQSPSNKVTEKGKDVELRCDPISGHTALYWYRQSLGQGLEFLIYFQGNSAPDKSGLPSDRFSAERTGGSVSTLTIQRTQQEDSAVYLCASSLVAGNQPQHFGDGTRLSIL.

This chain links TRBV6-5 with TRBJ1-2; D is undetermined. Germline CDR1 and CDR2: MNHEY and SVGAGI. V shed 6 bases and J shed 5 bases, with 19 bases lying between them. The CDR3 contains 15 residues. CDR3 nucleotides: TGTGCCAGCAGCAGACAAGACTGGACTGATTATGGCTACACCTTC. Amino acid sequence: CASSRQDWTDYGYTF.

A single count supports this clone. J is TRBJ2-4 and V is TRBV7-2; 12 bases fit TRBD2. The germline V gene has CDR1 SGHTA and CDR2 FQGNSA. The junction had 10 bases not matched to a gene; V was cut back by 3 bases and J by 7 bases. The CDR3 has 17 amino acids. CDR3 sequence (DNA): TGTGCCAGCAGCTTGGAGGCGACTAGCGGGAGTTGGAACATTCAGTACTTC. It yields the protein CASSLEATSGSWNIQYF. The full variable domain, in which reference TRBV7-2 and TRBJ2-4 provide the parts outside the CDR3, is GAGVSQSPSNKVTEKGKDVELRCDPISGHTALYWYRQSLGQGLEFLIYFQGNSAPDKSGLPSDRFSAERTGGSVSTLTIQRTQQEDSAVYLCASSLEATSGSWNIQYFGAGTRLSVL.

The genes are TRBV9 and TRBJ2-5; 7 bases agree with TRBD1. This CDR3 has 15 residues. Per germline, CDR1 SGDLS and CDR2 YYNGEE. With 3 bases clipped from V and 2 bases from J, the junction kept 7 bases outside the gene matches. Here the CDR3 DNA reads TGTGCCAGCAGCGAAGGGGGCCGATATCAAGAGACCCAGTACTTC. This translates into CASSEGGRYQETQYF. Using reference TRBV9 and TRBJ2-5 for the parts outside the CDR3, the full variable domain is DSGVTQTPKHLITATGQRVTLRCSPRSGDLSVYWYQQSLDQGLQFLIQYYNGEERAKGNILERFSAQQFPDLHSELNLSSLELGDSALYFCASSEGGRYQETQYFGPGTRLLVL.

The CDR3 nucleotides are TGTGCCAGCAGCCAACAGTTCACTGAAGCTTTCTTT. Encoded protein: CASSQQFTEAFF. This chain joins TRBV14 and TRBJ1-1, with D unclear. V lost 2 bases and J lost 4, with 5 bases in between. Germline V gives CDR1 SGHDN, CDR2 FVKESK. The CDR3 contains 12 residues.

V gene TRBV6-2 or TRBV6-3 combines with J gene TRBJ1-5, with TRBD1 as a possible D gene (5 bases). The germline V gene encodes CDR1 MNHEY and CDR2 SVGEGT. This CDR3 spans 14 amino acids. Trimming removed 2 bases at V and 7 bases at J, with 12 bases between. The CDR3 coding sequence is TGTGCCAGCAGTTACGATCAAGGGGCCCAGCCCCAGCATTTT. It codes for CASSYDQGAQPQHF.

The chain uses TRBV18 and TRBJ1-1; D not certain. The CDR3 extends over 14 amino acids. The V gene lost 3 bases and the J gene lost 2 bases, with 10 bases spanning the gap. Germline V gene sequence: CDR1 KGHSH, CDR2 LQKENI. The CDR3 sequence is CASSPPGRNTEAFF. For the CDR3, the DNA is TGTGCCAGCTCACCGCCGGGTCGAAACACTGAAGCTTTCTTT.